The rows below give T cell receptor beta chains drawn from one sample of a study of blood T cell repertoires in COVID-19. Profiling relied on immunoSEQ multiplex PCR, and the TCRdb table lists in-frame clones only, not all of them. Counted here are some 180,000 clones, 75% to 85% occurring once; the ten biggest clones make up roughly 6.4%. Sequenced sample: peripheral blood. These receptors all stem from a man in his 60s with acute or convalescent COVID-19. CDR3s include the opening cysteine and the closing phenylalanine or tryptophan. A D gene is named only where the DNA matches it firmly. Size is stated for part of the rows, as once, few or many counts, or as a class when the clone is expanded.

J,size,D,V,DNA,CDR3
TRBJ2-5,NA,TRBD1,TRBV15,TGTGCCACCAGCAGGAGGACAGGGGGCAGGGAGACCCAGTACTTC,CATSRRTGGRETQYF
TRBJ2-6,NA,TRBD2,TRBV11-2,TGTGCCAGCAGCTTAGATGTGGGACTAGAGAGCTCTGGGGCCAACGTCCTGACTTTC,CASSLDVGLESSGANVLTF
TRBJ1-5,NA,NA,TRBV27,TGTGCCAGCAGCCCCCTCGGGGGGGAGGGGCAGCCCCAGCATTTT,CASSPLGGEGQPQHF
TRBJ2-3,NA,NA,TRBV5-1,TGCGCCAGCAGTTACACGTGGGCGGGATCTAGCACAGATACGCAGTATTTT,CASSYTWAGSSTDTQYF
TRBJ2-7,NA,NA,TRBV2,TGTGCCAGCACCGAAACAGGGCAGGGGCCCTACGAGCAGTACTTC,CASTETGQGPYEQYF
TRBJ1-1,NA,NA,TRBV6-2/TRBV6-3,TGTGCCAGCAGCCCGACAGGATCGACTGAAGCTTTCTTT,CASSPTGSTEAFF
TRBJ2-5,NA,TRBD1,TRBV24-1,TGTGCCACCTGGACAGGGCGGGAGACCCAGTACTTC,CATWTGRETQYF
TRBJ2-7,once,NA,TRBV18,TGTGCCAGCTCACCCTCGGACACGAGGGAGCAGTACTTC,CASSPSDTREQYF
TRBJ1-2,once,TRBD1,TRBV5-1,TGCGCCAGCAGCTGGGACAGGGGATATGGCTACACCTTC,CASSWDRGYGYTF
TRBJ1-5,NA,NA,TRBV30,TGTGCCTGGAGTGTTCGGGGGGGAGCTCAGCCCCAGCATTTT,CAWSVRGGAQPQHF
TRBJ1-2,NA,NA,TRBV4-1,TGCGCCAGCAGCCAAGTAGGACACCCCTATGGCTACACCTTC,CASSQVGHPYGYTF
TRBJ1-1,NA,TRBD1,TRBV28,TGTGCCAGCAGCTCCGGACAGGGTGGTTGGGCTTTCTTT,CASSSGQGGWAFF
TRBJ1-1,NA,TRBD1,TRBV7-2,TGTGCCAGCAGCCCCCGGATGGGACAGGAGAACACTGAAGCTTTCTTT,CASSPRMGQENTEAFF
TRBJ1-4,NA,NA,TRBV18,TGTGCCAGCTCACCTAATACGGGGGGCGCAGGAGAAAAACTGTTTTTT,CASSPNTGGAGEKLFF
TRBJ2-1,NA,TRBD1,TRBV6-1,TGTGCCAGCAGTGAAGCGAGGGGGCAGGGGGTGAATGAGCAGTTCTTC,CASSEARGQGVNEQFF
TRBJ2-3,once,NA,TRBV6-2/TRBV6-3,TGTGCCAGCAGTTACCGGTATACGCAGTATTTT,CASSYRYTQYF